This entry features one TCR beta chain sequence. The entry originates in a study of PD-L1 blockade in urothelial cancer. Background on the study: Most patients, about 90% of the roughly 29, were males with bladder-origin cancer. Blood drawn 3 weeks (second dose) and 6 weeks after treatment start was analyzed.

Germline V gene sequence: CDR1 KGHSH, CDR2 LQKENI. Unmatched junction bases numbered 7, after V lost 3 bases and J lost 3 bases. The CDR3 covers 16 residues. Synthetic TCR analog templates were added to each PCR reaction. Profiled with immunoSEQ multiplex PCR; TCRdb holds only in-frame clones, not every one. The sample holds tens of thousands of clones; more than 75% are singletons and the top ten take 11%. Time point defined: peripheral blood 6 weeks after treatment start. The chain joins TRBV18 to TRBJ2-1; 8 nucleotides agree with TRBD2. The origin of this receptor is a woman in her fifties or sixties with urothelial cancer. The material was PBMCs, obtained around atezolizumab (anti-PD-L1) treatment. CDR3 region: CASSPPGLDYYNEQFF. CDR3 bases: TGTGCCAGCTCACCCCCGGGACTAGACTACTACAATGAGCAGTTCTTC.